A single sample is the source of the 10 T cell receptor beta chains below, sequenced in a study of T cell repertoires in ileal Crohn's disease. Clones were sequenced by immunoSEQ multiplex PCR, and TCRdb holds only the in-frame ones, with some missing. The table has more than 2,000 clones, 55% to 65% seen once; the top ten hold 10% to 13%. The time point here: neoterminal ileum biopsy at postoperative endoscopy, about 6 months after surgery. The sequencing sample was made of ileal tissue. Receptors originate from an adult with Crohn's disease.

V usage is TRBV7-8 and J usage is TRBJ1-2; no reliable D call. V was shortened by 5 bases and J by 4 bases, with 8 bases between the two germline ends. The CDR3 contains 12 residues. Germline lookup yields CDR1 SGHVS and CDR2 FQNEAQ. The CDR3 DNA reads as TGTGCCAGCAGCCAAAGCACCTATGGCTACACCTTC. It specifies CASSQSTYGYTF.

Comment on this clone: This sample also contains other DNA sequences that code for the same CDR3. V and J are TRBV18 and TRBJ1-2; TRBD1 is a possible D gene (6 bases). This CDR3 is built from 13 residues. The V gene lost 3 bases and the J gene lost 1 base, with 6 bases spanning the gap. Germline CDR1 KGHSH, CDR2 LQKENI. CDR3 amino acids: CASSPDSNYGYTF. The CDR3 DNA sequence: TGTGCCAGCTCACCGGACAGTAACTATGGCTACACCTTC.

The chain links TRBV2 to TRBJ2-3; a possible D gene is TRBD2 (6 bases). The CDR3 is 18 residues long. In germline, CDR1 is SNHLY, CDR2 FYNNEI. Trimming shortened V by 6 bases and J by 0 bases, and 22 bases separated the two germline ends. CDR3 residues: CASSERRIAGPSTDTQYF. CDR3 in DNA: TGTGCCAGCAGCGAAAGGCGTATCGCGGGGCCTAGCACAGATACGCAGTATTTT.

This clone was seen more than once but under ten times. The V call is TRBV6-1, the J call TRBJ1-3; 10 nucleotides agree with TRBD1. Per the germline V gene, CDR1 is MNHNS and CDR2 is SASEGT. V lost 6 bases and J lost 2; bases outside the gene matches: 4. There are 15 residues in the CDR3. CDR3 nucleotides: TGTGCCAGCAGGGAGGACAGGGGGGCTGGAAACACCATATATTTT. This codes for CASREDRGAGNTIYF.

V and J are TRBV4-1 and TRBJ2-7, with 12 nucleotides matching TRBD2. This CDR3 is 15 amino acids long. J was trimmed by 3 bases and V by 4 bases; bases with no gene match: 4. CDR1 and CDR2 from the germline V gene are MGHRA and YSYEKL. The CDR3, as DNA: TGCGCCAGCAGCCTTGGGACTAGCGGGCTCTACGAGCAGTACTTC. Its protein is CASSLGTSGLYEQYF.

The chain uses TRBV30 and TRBJ1-6; D is unclear. V lost 1 base to trimming and J lost 5 bases, with 6 bases between them. This CDR3 has 13 residues. Germline loops: CDR1 GTSNPN, CDR2 SVGIG (reference sequence). CDR3: CAWSAQNNSPLHF. The DNA of the CDR3 is TGTGCCTGGAGTGCACAAAATAATTCACCCCTCCACTTT.

The rearrangement links TRBV6-1 to TRBJ1-3; D is perhaps TRBD1 (6 bases). The germline CDR1 and CDR2 sequences are MNHNS and SASEGT. CDR3 length equals 16 residues. V was shortened by 4 bases and J by 1 base, with 14 bases between the two germline ends. The CDR3 protein is CASSASITGSGNTIYF. CDR3 sequence (DNA): TGTGCCAGCAGTGCGTCGATTACAGGGTCTGGAAACACCATATATTTT.

This clone was seen a few times. The sample carries other DNA sequences with the same CDR3. This chain uses TRBV28 with TRBJ2-1; D is perhaps TRBD1 (6 bases). Trimming stripped 5 bases from V and 6 bases from J, with 8 bases between. The germline V gene encodes CDR1 MDHEN and CDR2 SYDVKM. The CDR3 is 12 amino acids. CDR3 sequence reads: CASSRDTNEQFF. CDR3 nucleotides: TGTGCCAGCAGTCGGGACACCAATGAGCAGTTCTTC. Full variable domain (missing parts from reference TRBV28 and TRBJ2-1): DVKVTQSSRYLVKRTGEKVFLECVQDMDHENMFWYRQDPGLGLRLIYFSYDVKMKEKGDIPEGYSVSREKKERFSLILESASTNQTSMYLCASSRDTNEQFFGPGTRLTVL.

This clone was detected only a few times. The chain employs TRBV28 and TRBJ1-4; D uncertain. V lost 10 bases to trimming and J lost 8 bases, with 17 bases between them. The CDR3 totals 13 residues. In germline, CDR1 is MDHEN, CDR2 SYDVKM. DNA of the CDR3: TGTGCCACCGCGATGGTGGGAGAAGAAAAACTGTTTTTT. Protein product: CATAMVGEEKLFF.

The V gene is TRBV5-1, the J gene TRBJ1-2; 7 bases fit TRBD1. Trimming cost V 1 base and J 8 bases; bases outside gene matches: 5. This CDR3 contains 13 residues. Germline-derived CDR1 and CDR2 are SGHRS and YFSETQ. CDR3 DNA: TGCGCCAGCAGCTTGCAGGGGGAGCGCGGCTACACCTTC. It specifies CASSLQGERGYTF.